The sequence of this TCR beta chain was determined in a study of blood T cell repertoires in COVID-19. Study context: The origin of the acute and convalescent COVID-19 samples was the United States, Italy and Spain. PBMCs, B-cell-depleted T cells, or T cells provided the cDNA or gDNA that made up the material.

Participants' own reports of clinical history determined their cohort assignment. Authors' processing steps: Reference gene primer amplification yielded estimated nucleated cell counts. Repertoires were generated with immunoSEQ multiplex PCR, while TCRdb's copy carries only in-frame clones and drops some. Clone size and V and J calls were adopted from that table, with D and trimming inferred from the DNA. Of 200,000 to 250,000 clones listed, 87% are singletons. The CDR3 spans 14 residues. The V end was cut by 0 bases, the J end by 6 bases, with 11 bases between. Germline CDR1 reads MNHEY; CDR2 reads SVGAGI.

The chain is built from TRBV6-5 and TRBJ1-2; tentatively, D is TRBD1 (6 bases). This TCR derives from a man aged 18 to 29 with acute COVID-19. Material: PBMCs or T cells enriched from blood (not recorded which). CDR3 DNA sequence: TGTGCCAGCAGTTACTCACAGGGTCGGGATGGCTACACCTTC. Translation: CASSYSQGRDGYTF.